The source of this T cell receptor beta chain is a study of cytotoxic CD8 clonotypes in ibrutinib-treated CLL. About the study: Responses: roughly 25 partial, 2 complete; after median roughly 63 months, roughly 15 stayed remitted, about twelve progressed. Regarding the study as a whole: Exceeding age-matched healthy donors, baseline clonality also tracked the counts of circulating CD8+ T cells. Treatment saw public clonotypes, which were uncommon, either contract or stay stable. Clonality rose at ibrutinib response, held steady in sustained remission, and fell toward baseline at progression.

Method: immunoSEQ multiplex PCR; TCRdb's copy keeps in-frame clones and lacks some. This sample has about 56,000 clones, with around 60% found just once. The sample holds many counts of this clone. Its antigen is unknown. The CDR3 runs 13 residues. V was cut by 8 bases and J by 4 bases, with 12 bases left in between. Germline lookup yields CDR1 KGHSH and CDR2 LQKENI. The specimen was PBMCs, collected after 24 months of ibrutinib treatment. The TCR sequence derives from a human donor with chronic lymphocytic leukemia. The chain carries TRBV18 and TRBJ1-5, with D possibly matching TRBD1 (6 bases). CDR3 sequence: CASSRGSNQPQHF. The DNA of the CDR3 is TGTGCCAGCAGCAGGGGTAGTAATCAGCCCCAGCATTTT. The full variable domain, rest sourced from reference TRBV18 and TRBJ1-5, is NAGVMQNPRHLVRRRGQEARLRCSPMKGHSHVYWYRQLPEEGLKFMVYLQKENIIDESGMPKERFSAEFPKEGPSILRIQQVVRGDSAAYFCASSRGSNQPQHFGDGTRLSIL.